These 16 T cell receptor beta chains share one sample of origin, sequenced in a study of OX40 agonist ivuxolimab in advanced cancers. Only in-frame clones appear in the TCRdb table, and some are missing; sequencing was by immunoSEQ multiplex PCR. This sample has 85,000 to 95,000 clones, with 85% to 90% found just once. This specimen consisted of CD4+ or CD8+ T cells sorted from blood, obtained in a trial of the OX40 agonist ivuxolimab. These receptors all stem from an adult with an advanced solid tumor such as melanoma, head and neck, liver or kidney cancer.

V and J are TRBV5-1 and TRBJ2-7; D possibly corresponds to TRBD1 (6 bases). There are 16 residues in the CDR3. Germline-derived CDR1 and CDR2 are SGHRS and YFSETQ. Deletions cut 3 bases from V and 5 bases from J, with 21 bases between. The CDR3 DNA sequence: TGCGCCAGCAGCTCCGTGGTTGGCAGGGGTGGCCACGAGCAGTACTTC. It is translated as CASSSVVGRGGHEQYF.

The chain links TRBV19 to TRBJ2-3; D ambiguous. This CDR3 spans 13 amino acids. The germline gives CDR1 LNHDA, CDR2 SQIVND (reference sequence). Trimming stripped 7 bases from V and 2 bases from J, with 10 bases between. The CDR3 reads CASKGPVTDTQYF. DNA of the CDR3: TGTGCCAGTAAGGGTCCGGTCACAGATACGCAGTATTTT. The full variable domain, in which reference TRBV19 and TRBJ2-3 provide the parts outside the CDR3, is DGGITQSPKYLFRKEGQNVTLSCEQNLNHDAMYWYRQDPGQGLRLIYYSQIVNDFQKGDIAEGYSVSREKKESFPLTVTSAQKNPTAFYLCASKGPVTDTQYFGPGTRLTVL.

The CDR3 loop reads CASSQDRSGGRIELFF. The CDR3 DNA is TGCGCCAGCAGCCAAGATCGGTCGGGGGGCCGGATTGAGCTGTTTTTT. The chain carries TRBV4-3 and TRBJ2-2, with D possibly matching TRBD2 (7 bases). V shed 0 bases and J shed 11 bases, with 19 bases lying between them. The CDR3 loop spans 16 amino acids. Germline V gene lookup returns CDR1 LGHNA and CDR2 YSLEER.

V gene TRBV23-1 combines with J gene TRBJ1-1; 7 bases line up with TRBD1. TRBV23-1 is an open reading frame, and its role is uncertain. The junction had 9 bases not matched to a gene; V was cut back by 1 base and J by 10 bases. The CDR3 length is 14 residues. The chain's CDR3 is CASSQFQGVVSAFF. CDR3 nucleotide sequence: TGCGCCAGCAGTCAATTTCAGGGGGTTGTTTCAGCTTTCTTT.

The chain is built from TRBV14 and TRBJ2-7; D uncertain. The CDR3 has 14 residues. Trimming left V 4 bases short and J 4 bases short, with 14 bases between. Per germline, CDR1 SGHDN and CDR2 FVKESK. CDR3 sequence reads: CASSPARTSYEQYF. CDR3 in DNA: TGTGCCAGCAGCCCCGCACGTACGTCATACGAGCAGTACTTC.

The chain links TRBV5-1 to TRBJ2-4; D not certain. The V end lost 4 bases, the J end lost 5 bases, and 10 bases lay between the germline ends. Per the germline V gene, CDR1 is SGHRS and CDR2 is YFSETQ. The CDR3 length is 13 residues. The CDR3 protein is CASSVDQQNIQYF. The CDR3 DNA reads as TGCGCCAGCAGCGTCGACCAGCAAAACATTCAGTACTTC. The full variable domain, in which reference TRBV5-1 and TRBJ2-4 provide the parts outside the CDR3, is KAGVTQTPRYLIKTRGQQVTLSCSPISGHRSVSWYQQTPGQGLQFLFEYFSETQRNKGNFPGRFSGRQFSNSRSEMNVSTLELGDSALYLCASSVDQQNIQYFGAGTRLSVL.

The CDR3 region is CAWTSGSTDTQYF. The CDR3 region has the DNA TGTGCCTGGACTAGCGGGAGCACAGATACGCAGTATTTT. The chain couples TRBV30 to TRBJ2-3; the match to TRBD2 covers 8 bases. Germline V CDR1 and CDR2: GTSNPN, SVGIG (reference sequence). The V segment lost 4 bases and the J segment 0 bases; nucleotides outside the gene matches: 0. The CDR3 runs to 13 residues. Based on the CDR3 plus reference TRBV30 and TRBJ2-3, the full variable domain is SQTIHQWPATLVQPVGSPLSLECTVEGTSNPNLYWYRQAAGRGLQLLFYSVGIGQISSEVPQNLSASRPQDRQFILSSKKLLLSDSGFYLCAWTSGSTDTQYFGPGTRLTVL.

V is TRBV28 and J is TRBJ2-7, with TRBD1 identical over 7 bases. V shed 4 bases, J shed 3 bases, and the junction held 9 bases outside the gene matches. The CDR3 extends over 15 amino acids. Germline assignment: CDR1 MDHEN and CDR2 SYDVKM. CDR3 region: CASSSTGTANYEQYF. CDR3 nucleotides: TGTGCCAGCAGTTCCACCGGGACAGCGAACTACGAGCAGTACTTC. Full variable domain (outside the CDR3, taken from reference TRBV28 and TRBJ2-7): DVKVTQSSRYLVKRTGEKVFLECVQDMDHENMFWYRQDPGLGLRLIYFSYDVKMKEKGDIPEGYSVSREKKERFSLILESASTNQTSMYLCASSSTGTANYEQYFGPGTRLTVT.

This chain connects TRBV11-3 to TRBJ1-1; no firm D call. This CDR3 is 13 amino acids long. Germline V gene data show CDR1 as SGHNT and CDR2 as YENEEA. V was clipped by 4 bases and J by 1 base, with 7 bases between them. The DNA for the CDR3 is TGTGCCAGCAGCTCCGGGGAGAACACTGAAGCTTTCTTT. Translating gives CASSSGENTEAFF.

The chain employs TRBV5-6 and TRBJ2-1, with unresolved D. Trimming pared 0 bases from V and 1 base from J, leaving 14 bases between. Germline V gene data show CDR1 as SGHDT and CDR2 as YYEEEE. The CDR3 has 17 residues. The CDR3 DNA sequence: TGTGCCAGCAGCTTGGTCTTGAGGCGAAAGTCCTACAATGAGCAGTTCTTC. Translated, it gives CASSLVLRRKSYNEQFF.

The CDR3 protein is CASNRDRDSPLHF. The CDR3 DNA follows: TGCGCCAGCAACCGGGACAGGGACTCACCCCTCCACTTT. The rearrangement links TRBV5-1 to TRBJ1-6; 9 bases are shared with TRBD1. The CDR3 is made up of 13 amino acids. Germline CDR1 and CDR2: SGHRS and YFSETQ. With 6 bases clipped from V and 10 bases from J, the junction kept 5 bases outside the gene matches.

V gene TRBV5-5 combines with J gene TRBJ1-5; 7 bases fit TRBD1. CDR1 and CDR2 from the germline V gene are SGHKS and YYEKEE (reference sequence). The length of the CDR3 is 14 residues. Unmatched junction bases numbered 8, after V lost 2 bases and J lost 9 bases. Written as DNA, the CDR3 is TGTGCCAGCAGCTTTCAGGGGACAGATGGGCCCCAGCATTTT. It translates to CASSFQGTDGPQHF.

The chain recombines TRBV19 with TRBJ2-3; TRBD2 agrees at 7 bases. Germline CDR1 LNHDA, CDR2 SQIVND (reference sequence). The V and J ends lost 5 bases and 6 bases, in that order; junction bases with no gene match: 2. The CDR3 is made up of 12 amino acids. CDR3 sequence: CASSPGRDTQYF. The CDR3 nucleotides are TGTGCCAGTAGTCCCGGGAGGGATACGCAGTATTTT.

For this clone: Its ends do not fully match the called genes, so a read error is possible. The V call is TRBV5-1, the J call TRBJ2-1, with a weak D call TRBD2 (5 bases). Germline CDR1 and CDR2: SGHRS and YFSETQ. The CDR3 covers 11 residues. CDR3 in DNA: TGCGCCAGCAGCCGCAACTCGGACTTGATCTTC. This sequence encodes CASSRNSDLIF.

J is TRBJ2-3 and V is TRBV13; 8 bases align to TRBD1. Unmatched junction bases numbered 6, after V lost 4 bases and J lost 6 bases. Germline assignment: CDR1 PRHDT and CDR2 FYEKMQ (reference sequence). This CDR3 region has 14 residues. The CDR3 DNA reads TGTGCCAGCAGCTCCAGGGGGCATTCGGATACGCAGTATTTT. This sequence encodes CASSSRGHSDTQYF.

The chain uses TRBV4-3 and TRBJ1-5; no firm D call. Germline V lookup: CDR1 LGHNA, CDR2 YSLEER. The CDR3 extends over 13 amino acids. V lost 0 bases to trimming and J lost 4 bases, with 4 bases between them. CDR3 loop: CASSQETNQPQHF. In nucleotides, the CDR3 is TGCGCCAGCAGCCAAGAGACTAATCAGCCCCAGCATTTT.